This is a list of T cell receptor beta chains from one sample in a study of T cell responses to AZD1222 COVID-19 vaccine. Clones were sequenced by immunoSEQ multiplex PCR, and TCRdb holds only the in-frame ones, with some missing. The sample yields fewer than 200,000 clones, 90% seen once. This specimen consisted of peripheral blood, obtained 28 days after the second dose of the MenACWY control vaccine. The receptors here all came from an adult who received the MenACWY meningococcal vaccine as a control. CDR3s include the opening cysteine and the closing phenylalanine or tryptophan. Where a row states a size, it is once, few, many or the class of an expanded clone; other rows omit it.

TRBV11-2	NA	TRBJ2-2	CASSLELGTGGPGSGELFF
TRBV27	NA	TRBJ2-5	CASSPPTGQETQYF
TRBV10-3	NA	TRBJ1-2	CAIRGDRGTYGYTF
TRBV7-2	few	TRBJ2-7	CASSPDTFGGEQYF
TRBV19	NA	TRBJ2-2	CASSTYTGELFF
TRBV6-5	NA	TRBJ1-2	CASSYWGNYGYTF
TRBV11-3	NA	TRBJ2-2	CASSFRLPNTGELFF
TRBV20-1	NA	TRBJ2-1	CSAVTHNEQFF
TRBV6-6	NA	TRBJ2-2	CASSSLQGTNTGELFF
TRBV6-2/TRBV6-3	NA	TRBJ1-3	CASSSDTSGNTIYF